This T cell receptor (beta chain) was sequenced during a study of response to subunit inactivated influenza vaccine. Study outcomes and limitations: T cells newly recruited by each seasonal influenza vaccination are few, the authors suggested.

Germline V gene data show CDR1 as DFQATT and CDR2 as SNEGSKA (reference sequence). The CDR3 loop spans 15 amino acids. V lost 6 bases to trimming and J lost 2 bases, with 20 bases between them. This clonotype was counted between two and nine times. Its target is unknown. TCRdb redid the calling of the RT-PCR reads with MiXCR, one entry per CDR3 protein. The table shows approximately 490,000 distinct CDR3 sequences, with around 7.9% occurring only once. The TCR sequence derives from a man between 45 and 75 years old who received an inactivated influenza vaccine. Here the sequenced sample was PBMCs from blood, taken less than 25 months after vaccination. The chain carries TRBV20-1 and TRBJ2-7; D is unclear. CDR3 region: CSAVSLLNFTYEQYF. The CDR3 DNA follows: TGCAGTGCGGTCAGTCTTTTGAACTTCACCTACGAGCAGTACTTC.